This is a list of T cell receptor beta chains from one sample in a study of human CD8 memory T cell subsets. Each CDR3 protein gets one entry in TCRdb, which reprocessed the 5' RACE reads and gives no DNA. This listing includes around 6,300 distinct CDR3 sequences. Sequences were obtained from CD8+ T cells from PBMCs. The receptors were gathered from a human donor in good health. The CDR3 runs from the conserved cysteine through the conserved F or W. Clone size is stated in some rows and not others, as once, few, many or a class when expanded.

v_gene,abundance,j_gene,CDR3aa
TRBV5-1,-,TRBJ2-7,CASSTRTGAYEQYF
TRBV15,-,TRBJ2-1,CATGISKIGEQFF
TRBV7-9,-,TRBJ1-1,CASSLVAGNTEAFF
TRBV28,-,TRBJ2-3,CASSSAGVSTDTQYF
TRBV7-6,-,TRBJ2-7,CASSPRLAGVSRYEQYF
TRBV20-1,medium-sized,TRBJ2-7,CSARDSGIIGYEQYF